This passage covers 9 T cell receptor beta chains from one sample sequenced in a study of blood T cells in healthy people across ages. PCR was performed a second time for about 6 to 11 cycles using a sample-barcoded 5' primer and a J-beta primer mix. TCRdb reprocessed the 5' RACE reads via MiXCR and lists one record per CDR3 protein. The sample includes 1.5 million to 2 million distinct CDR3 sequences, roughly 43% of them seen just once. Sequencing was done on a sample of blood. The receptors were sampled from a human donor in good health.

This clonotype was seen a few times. The CDR3 DNA is TGTGCCAGCAGCTCCTCTAGCGGGACCTACGAGCAGTACTTC. Its protein product is CASSSSSGTYEQYF. This chain links TRBV7-2 with TRBJ2-7, with 9 bases lining up with TRBD2. V was clipped by 4 bases and J by 2 bases; unmatched bases: 3. The germline V gene encodes CDR1 SGHTA and CDR2 FQGNSA. CDR3 size: 14 residues.

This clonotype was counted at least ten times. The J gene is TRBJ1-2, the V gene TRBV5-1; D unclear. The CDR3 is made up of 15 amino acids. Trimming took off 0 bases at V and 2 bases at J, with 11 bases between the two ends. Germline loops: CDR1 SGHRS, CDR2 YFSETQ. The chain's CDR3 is CASSLGLTANYGYTF. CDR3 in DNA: TGCGCCAGCAGCTTGGGACTAACAGCAAACTATGGCTACACCTTC.

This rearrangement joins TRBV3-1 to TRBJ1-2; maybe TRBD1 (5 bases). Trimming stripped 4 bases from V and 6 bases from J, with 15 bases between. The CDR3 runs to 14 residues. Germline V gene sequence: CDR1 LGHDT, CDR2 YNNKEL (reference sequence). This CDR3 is CASSRDRLPNGYTF. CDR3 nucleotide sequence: TGTGCCAGCAGCCGCGACAGATTACCGAATGGCTACACCTTC.

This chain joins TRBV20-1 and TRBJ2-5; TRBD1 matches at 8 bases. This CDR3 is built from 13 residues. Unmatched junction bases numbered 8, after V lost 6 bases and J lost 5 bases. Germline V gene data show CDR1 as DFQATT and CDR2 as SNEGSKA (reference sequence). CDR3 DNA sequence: TGCAGTGCCCTAGACAGGGGTTGGGAGACCCAGTACTTC. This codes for CSALDRGWETQYF.

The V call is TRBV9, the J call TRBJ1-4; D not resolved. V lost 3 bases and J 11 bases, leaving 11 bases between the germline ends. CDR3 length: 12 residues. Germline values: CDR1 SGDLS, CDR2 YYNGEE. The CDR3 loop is CASSAGSGKLFF. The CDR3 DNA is TGTGCCAGCAGCGCCGGAAGTGGGAAACTGTTTTTT.

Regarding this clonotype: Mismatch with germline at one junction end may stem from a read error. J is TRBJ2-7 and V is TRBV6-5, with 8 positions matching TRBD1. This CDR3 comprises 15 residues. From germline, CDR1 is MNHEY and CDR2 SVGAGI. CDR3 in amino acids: CAGSRPGQVVYEQYF. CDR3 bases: TGTGCCGGCAGTAGACCGGGACAGGTCGTCTACGAGCAGTACTTC.

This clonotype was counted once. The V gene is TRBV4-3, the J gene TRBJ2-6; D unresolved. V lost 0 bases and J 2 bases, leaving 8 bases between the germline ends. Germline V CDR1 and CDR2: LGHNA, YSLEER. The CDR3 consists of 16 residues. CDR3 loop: CASSQERSPGANVLTF. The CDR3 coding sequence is TGCGCCAGCAGCCAAGAACGTAGCCCTGGGGCCAACGTCCTGACTTTC.

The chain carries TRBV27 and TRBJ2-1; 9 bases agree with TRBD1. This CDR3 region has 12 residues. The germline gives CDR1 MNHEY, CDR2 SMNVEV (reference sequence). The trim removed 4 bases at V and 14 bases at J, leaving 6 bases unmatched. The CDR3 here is CASSYRDREKFF. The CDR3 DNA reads TGTGCCAGCAGTTACCGGGACAGGGAGAAGTTCTTC.

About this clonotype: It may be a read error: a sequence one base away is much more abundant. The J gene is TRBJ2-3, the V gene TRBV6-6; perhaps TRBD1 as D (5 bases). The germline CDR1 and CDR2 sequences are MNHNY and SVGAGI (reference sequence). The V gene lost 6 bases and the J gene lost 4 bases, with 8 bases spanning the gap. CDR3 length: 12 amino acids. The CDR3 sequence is CASRQGADTQYF. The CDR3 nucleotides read TGTGCCAGCAGGCAGGGCGCAGATACGCAGTATTTT.